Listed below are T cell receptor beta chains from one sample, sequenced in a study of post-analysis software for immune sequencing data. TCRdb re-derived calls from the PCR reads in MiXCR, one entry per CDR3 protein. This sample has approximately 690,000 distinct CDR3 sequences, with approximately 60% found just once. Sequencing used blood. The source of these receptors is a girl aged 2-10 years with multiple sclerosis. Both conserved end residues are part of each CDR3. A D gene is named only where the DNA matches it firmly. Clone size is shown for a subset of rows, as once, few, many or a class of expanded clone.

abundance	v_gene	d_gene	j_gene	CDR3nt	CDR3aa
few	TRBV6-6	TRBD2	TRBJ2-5	TGTGCCAGCAGCTCATTAGCGGGAGGTGGTGAGACCCAGTACTTC	CASSSLAGGGETQYF
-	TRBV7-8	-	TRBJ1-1	TGTGCCAGCAGCTTAGTAGCGGGGGGCGGGAAGAACACTGAAGCTTTCTTT	CASSLVAGGGKNTEAFF
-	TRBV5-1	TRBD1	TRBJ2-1	TGCGCCAGCAGCTTGGACAAGGGGGCGCGGTTCTTC	CASSLDKGARFF
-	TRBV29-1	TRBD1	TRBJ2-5	TGCAGCGTCCGACAGGGGGGATTACAAGAGACCCAGTACTTC	CSVRQGGLQETQYF
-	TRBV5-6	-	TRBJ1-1	TGTGCCAGCAGCTTGACTCCGGTATCTGAAGCTTTCTTT	CASSLTPVSEAFF
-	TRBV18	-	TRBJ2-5	TGTGCCAGCTCACCGAGGACAGTCGTGCAAGAGACCCAGTACTTC	CASSPRTVVQETQYF
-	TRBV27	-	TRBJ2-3	TGTGCCAGCAGTCTTAAAGCAGACACCACAGATACGCAGTATTTT	CASSLKADTTDTQYF
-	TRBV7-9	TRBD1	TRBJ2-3	TGTGCCAGCAGCTTGGACAGGCGGGGCACAGATACGCAGTATTTT	CASSLDRRGTDTQYF
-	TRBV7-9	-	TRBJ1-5	TGTGCCAGCAGCCGCAATTCCAATCAGCCCCAGCATTTT	CASSRNSNQPQHF
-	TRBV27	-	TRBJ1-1	TGTGCCAGCAGTCCTCGACCGACCATGAACACTGAAGCTTTCTTT	CASSPRPTMNTEAFF
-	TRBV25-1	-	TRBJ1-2	TGTGCCAGCAGTGCTTACGGGGCCTCTGGCTACACCTTC	CASSAYGASGYTF
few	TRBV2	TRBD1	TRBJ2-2	TGTGCCAGCAGCCGACAGGGGGCAAAAACCGGGGAGCTGTTTTTT	CASSRQGAKTGELFF
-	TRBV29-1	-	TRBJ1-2	TGCAGCGTTGAAGAGGGAGGGGGAGGTGGCTACACCTTC	CSVEEGGGGGYTF
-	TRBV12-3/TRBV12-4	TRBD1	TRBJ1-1	TGTGCCAGCAGATACTTCGGACAGGGGCTGATGAACACTGAAGCTTTCTTT	CASRYFGQGLMNTEAFF
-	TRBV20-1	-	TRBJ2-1	TGCAGTGCTAGAGACCGGGGGGCGTCCTACAATGAGCAGTTCTTC	CSARDRGASYNEQFF
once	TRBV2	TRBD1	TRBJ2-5	TGTGCCAGCAGTGCGGGACAGCCCCACGCAATAGGAGAGCAGTACTTC	CASSAGQPHAIGEQYF
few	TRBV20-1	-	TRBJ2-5	TGCAGTGCTGCGACGGGACAAGAACAAGAGACCCAGTACTTC	CSAATGQEQETQYF
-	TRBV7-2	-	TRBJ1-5	TGTGCCAGCAGCATACAGGGCCCCCAGCATTTT	CASSIQGPQHF
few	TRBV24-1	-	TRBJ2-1	TGTGCCACCAGTGCCGGGCACGGGGATGAGCAGTTCTTC	CATSAGHGDEQFF
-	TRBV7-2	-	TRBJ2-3	TGTGCCAGCAGTCGAATCCCGGGACGGTCTTCAGGTGATACGCAGTATTTT	CASSRIPGRSSGDTQYF
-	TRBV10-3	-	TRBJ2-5	TGTGCCATCGGAAGTTGGATAAAACAAGAGACCCAGTACTTC	CAIGSWIKQETQYF
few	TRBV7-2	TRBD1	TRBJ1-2	TGTGCCAGCAGCTTCGGACAGGGGGCCTCATATGGCTACACCTTC	CASSFGQGASYGYTF
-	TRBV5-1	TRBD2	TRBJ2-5	TGCGCCAGCAGCTCGGATCCCACGGGAGGGCTACAAGAGACCCAGTACTTC	CASSSDPTGGLQETQYF
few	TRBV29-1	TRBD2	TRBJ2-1	TGCAGCGTTGATAGGCGGGAGTCGGTCAATGAGCAGTTCTTC	CSVDRRESVNEQFF
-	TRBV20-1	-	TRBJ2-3	TGCAGTGCTAGAGGGCCCATGGCCAGGGAAAGCACAGATACGCAGTATTTT	CSARGPMARESTDTQYF
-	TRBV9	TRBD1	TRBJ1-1	TGTGCCAGCGACAGGGGCACTGAAGCTTTCTTT	CASDRGTEAFF
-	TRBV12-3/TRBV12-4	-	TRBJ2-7	TGTGCCGGCAGCTTCAGGGACTACGAGCAGTACTTC	CAGSFRDYEQYF
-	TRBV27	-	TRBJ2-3	TGTGCCAGCAGTTTCTCGGGAAGCCCAGATACGCAGTATTTT	CASSFSGSPDTQYF
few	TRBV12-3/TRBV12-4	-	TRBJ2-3	TGTGCCAGCAGTCTTCTAGCCAGGGGCACAGATACGCAGTATTTT	CASSLLARGTDTQYF
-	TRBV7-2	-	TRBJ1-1	TGTGCCAGCAGCTTAGTTGAAGGGTCGGTCACTGAAGCTTTCTTT	CASSLVEGSVTEAFF
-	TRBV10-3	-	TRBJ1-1	TGTGCCATCAGTGAAACAGGGCGTAACACTGAAGCTTTCTTT	CAISETGRNTEAFF
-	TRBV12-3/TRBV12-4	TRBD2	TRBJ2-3	TGTGCCAGCAGTCGGACTAGCGGGGGGCATGATACGCAGTATTTT	CASSRTSGGHDTQYF
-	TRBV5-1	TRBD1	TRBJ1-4	TGCGCCAGCAGCTTGGGTACGGGACAGCATGAAAAACTGTTTTTT	CASSLGTGQHEKLFF
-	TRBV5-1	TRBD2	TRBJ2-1	TGCGCCAGCAGCATCAAGACTAGCGGGGGTTACAATGAGCAGTTCTTC	CASSIKTSGGYNEQFF
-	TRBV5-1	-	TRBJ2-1	TGCGCCAGCAGCTACACCTGGGACCCTTACAATGAGCAGTTCTTC	CASSYTWDPYNEQFF
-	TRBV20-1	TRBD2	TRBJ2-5	TGCAGTGCCCAAAGCGGGGGCCGAGGTCATGAGCAGTACTTC	CSAQSGGRGHEQYF
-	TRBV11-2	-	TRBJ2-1	TGTGCCAGCAGCGACCCTAGATGGGAGGCTGAGCAGTTCTTC	CASSDPRWEAEQFF
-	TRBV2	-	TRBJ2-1	TGTGCCAGCAGTGTTAGGGCCAATGAGCAGTTCTTC	CASSVRANEQFF
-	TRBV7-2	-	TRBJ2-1	TGTGCCAGTAAAAGACTCTACAATGAGCAGTTCTTC	CASKRLYNEQFF
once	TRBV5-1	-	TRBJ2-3	TGCGCCAGCAGCTTGGAGCGGGCTACAGATACGCAGTATTTT	CASSLERATDTQYF
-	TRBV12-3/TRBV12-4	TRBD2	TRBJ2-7	TGTGCCAGCAGTAATGGGGCGGGAGAGAACTACGAGCAGTACTTC	CASSNGAGENYEQYF
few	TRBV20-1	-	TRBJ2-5	TGCAGTGCTCCCATCTACGAGGAGACCCAGTACTTC	CSAPIYEETQYF
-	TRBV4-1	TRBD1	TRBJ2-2	TGCGCCAGCAGCCAAGAAGGGACAGGGGACACCGGGGAGCTGTTTTTT	CASSQEGTGDTGELFF
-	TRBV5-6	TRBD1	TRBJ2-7	TGTGCCAGCAGCTATCAAACAGGGGGCCTCGAGCAGTACTTC	CASSYQTGGLEQYF
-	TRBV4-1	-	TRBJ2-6	TGCGCCAGCAGCCAAGATCGGACAACTGGGGCCAACGTCCTGACTTTC	CASSQDRTTGANVLTF
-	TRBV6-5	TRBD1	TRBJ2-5	TGTGCCAGCAGTTACTGGGCAGGGGGCTCCGAAGAGACCCAGTACTTC	CASSYWAGGSEETQYF